These 21 T cell receptor beta chains originate from one sample sequenced in a study of blood T cell repertoires in COVID-19. Here immunoSEQ multiplex PCR was the method, and the copy in TCRdb shows in-frame clones only, minus some. There are 100,000 to 150,000 clones in the sample; about 86% occur only once, and approximately 2.4% lies in the top ten. Sequencing used PBMCs or T cells enriched from blood (not recorded which). The receptor set was obtained from a man aged 40-49 years with acute COVID-19.

This rearrangement joins TRBV2 to TRBJ2-1; 8 bases line up with TRBD2. CDR1 SNHLY and CDR2 FYNNEI come from the germline V gene. The V gene end was trimmed by 3 bases and the J gene end by 5 bases; junction bases not matched to a gene: 3. This CDR3 is 14 amino acids long. CDR3 nucleotides: TGTGCCAGCAGTGAGACTAGCGCCGACAATGAGCAGTTCTTC. Protein sequence: CASSETSADNEQFF.

The rearrangement joins TRBV5-1 to TRBJ2-3; 8 nucleotides align to TRBD2. Looked up from germline, CDR1 is SGHRS and CDR2 is YFSETQ. The J segment lost 7 bases and the V segment lost 6 bases, leaving 13 bases of the junction unmatched. CDR3 length: 15 amino acids. CDR3 amino acids: CASNSGGAGEYTQYF. CDR3 DNA: TGCGCCAGCAACTCTGGAGGAGCGGGAGAATATACGCAGTATTTT.

This clone came up a few times. In DNA form, the CDR3 reads TGTGCCAGCAGTCGCGAGAGGTATACTGAAGCTTTCTTT. This encodes CASSRERYTEAFF. The V gene is TRBV6-5, the J gene TRBJ1-1, with unresolved D. The CDR3 extends over 13 amino acids. The V and J ends lost 5 bases and 5 bases respectively, with 12 bases between them. Germline values: CDR1 MNHEY, CDR2 SVGAGI.

This chain links TRBV27 with TRBJ1-5, with 8 bases that match TRBD1. Germline-derived CDR1 and CDR2 are MNHEY and SMNVEV (reference sequence). This CDR3 region has 14 residues. V shed 8 bases and J 7 bases; nucleotides not matched to a gene: 10. The CDR3 DNA sequence: TGTGCCAGCGGGGGCAGGGGGCAGGGACAGCCCCAGCATTTT. Translating gives CASGGRGQGQPQHF.

The chain combines TRBV6-4 with TRBJ1-2, with D tentatively TRBD1 (5 bases). The ends were cut back, 0 bases at V and 8 bases at J, with 13 bases in the middle. Germline V gene lookup returns CDR1 MRHNA and CDR2 SNTAGT. The CDR3 runs 14 residues. The CDR3, as DNA: TGTGCCAGCAGTGACTCGAGCAGGGTCGGAGGCTACACCTTC. It yields the protein CASSDSSRVGGYTF.

V gene TRBV5-1 combines with J gene TRBJ1-2, with D maybe TRBD1 (5 bases). Germline V gives CDR1 SGHRS, CDR2 YFSETQ. CDR3 length: 15 residues. V lost 4 bases and J 6 bases, leaving 19 bases between the germline ends. The DNA for the CDR3 is TGCGCCAGCAGCCCAGATCGTGAAGGGGCGGATGGCTACACCTTC. Its protein is CASSPDREGADGYTF.

This clone was seen once. This chain connects TRBV7-6 to TRBJ1-1; D might be TRBD1 (6 bases). Looked up from germline, CDR1 is SGHVS and CDR2 is FNYEAQ. The CDR3 consists of 18 residues. Trimming pared 4 bases from V and 0 bases from J, leaving 21 bases between. CDR3 sequence (DNA): TGTGCCAGCAGCTCAGGGGACAATGTGTTATTCATGAACACTGAAGCTTTCTTT. Residues: CASSSGDNVLFMNTEAFF.

The chain employs TRBV14 and TRBJ1-1; 8 bases are a match to TRBD1. This CDR3 comprises 14 residues. After removal of 1 base from V and 7 bases from J, the junction contained 5 bases not matched to a gene. Germline-derived CDR1 and CDR2 are SGHDN and FVKESK. This CDR3 reads CASSQGGQGDEAFF. CDR3 DNA sequence: TGTGCCAGCAGCCAAGGCGGACAGGGTGATGAAGCTTTCTTT.

The J gene is TRBJ2-6, the V gene TRBV19, with D maybe TRBD1 (6 bases). CDR3 length: 16 amino acids. CDR1 and CDR2 (germline): LNHDA, SQIVND (reference sequence). With 6 bases removed from V and 0 bases from J, the gap between germline ends came to 12 bases. The CDR3 DNA follows: TGTGCCAGTAGAGGGACATTCGGCTCTGGGGCCAACGTCCTGACTTTC. Encoded protein: CASRGTFGSGANVLTF. Looking up the rest from reference TRBV19 and TRBJ2-6 gives the full variable domain: DGGITQSPKYLFRKEGQNVTLSCEQNLNHDAMYWYRQDPGQGLRLIYYSQIVNDFQKGDIAEGYSVSREKKESFPLTVTSAQKNPTAFYLCASRGTFGSGANVLTFGAGSRLTVL.

CDR3 sequence: CASSLNQGISEQFF. The CDR3 DNA is TGTGCCAGCAGCTTAAACCAGGGAATAAGTGAGCAGTTCTTC. J is TRBJ2-1 and V is TRBV7-3, with D possibly TRBD1 on 5 matching bases. Germline assignment: CDR1 SGHTA and CDR2 FQGTGA. This CDR3 is 14 amino acids long. Trimming left V 1 base short and J 9 bases short, with 13 bases between.

The chain couples TRBV6-5 to TRBJ1-1; TRBD1 agrees at 7 bases. From germline, CDR1 is MNHEY and CDR2 SVGAGI. CDR3 size: 13 residues. V trimming: 2 bases; J trimming: 11 bases; junction bases outside the gene matches: 8. This chain's CDR3 is CASSYLDRQKAFF. In DNA, the CDR3 is TGTGCCAGCAGTTACCTGGACAGGCAAAAGGCTTTCTTT.

In its sample, this clone was seen a few times. The chain links TRBV25-1 to TRBJ2-6; TRBD1 matches 7 bases. The CDR3 has 16 amino acids. Per germline, CDR1 MGHDK and CDR2 SYGVNS. Unmatched junction bases numbered 3, after V lost 4 bases and J lost 0 bases. The CDR3 bases are TGTGCCAGCAGTGTGGGACAGCTCTCTGGGGCCAACGTCCTGACTTTC. Its translation is CASSVGQLSGANVLTF.

The V and J genes are TRBV7-8 and TRBJ1-4; D is possibly TRBD1 (6 bases). The CDR3 is 15 amino acids. The V end lost 3 bases, the J end lost 4 bases, and 12 bases lay between the germline ends. CDR1 is SGHVS and CDR2 is FQNEAQ in the germline V gene. CDR3 protein: CASSLDPGVNEKLFF. CDR3 sequence (DNA): TGTGCCAGCAGCTTGGACCCAGGGGTTAATGAAAAACTGTTTTTT.

This clone was observed a handful of times. The chain is built from TRBV2 and TRBJ2-1, with 8 bases that match TRBD1. The V gene end was trimmed by 7 bases and the J gene end by 4 bases; junction bases not matched to a gene: 6. Germline CDR1 SNHLY, CDR2 FYNNEI. The CDR3 is made up of 14 amino acids. The DNA of the CDR3 is TGTGCCAGCATCCGGGACAGGACTTACAATGAGCAGTTCTTC. It yields the protein CASIRDRTYNEQFF. Supplemented by reference TRBV2 and TRBJ2-1, the full variable domain reads EPEVTQTPSHQVTQMGQEVILRCVPISNHLYFYWYRQILGQKVEFLVSFYNNEISEKSEIFDDQFSVERPDGSNFTLKIRSTKLEDSAMYFCASIRDRTYNEQFFGPGTRLTVL.

This chain links TRBV28 with TRBJ1-2; 10 bases line up with TRBD1. J was trimmed by 4 bases and V by 6 bases; bases with no gene match: 5. Germline values: CDR1 MDHEN, CDR2 SYDVKM. This CDR3 is 14 amino acids long. The CDR3 DNA follows: TGTGCCAGCAGAACCCGGGACAGGGGCTATGGCTACACCTTC. Residues: CASRTRDRGYGYTF.

The chain carries TRBV5-1 and TRBJ2-5, with TRBD2 matching over 15 bases. In germline, CDR1 is SGHRS, CDR2 YFSETQ. This CDR3 contains 17 residues. V trimming: 1 base; J trimming: 3 bases; junction bases outside the gene matches: 4. The CDR3 DNA is TGCGCCAGCAGCTTGCCTGGACTAGCGGGAGGGGAAGAGACCCAGTACTTC. Its protein product is CASSLPGLAGGEETQYF. The full variable domain, in which reference TRBV5-1 and TRBJ2-5 provide the parts outside the CDR3, is KAGVTQTPRYLIKTRGQQVTLSCSPISGHRSVSWYQQTPGQGLQFLFEYFSETQRNKGNFPGRFSGRQFSNSRSEMNVSTLELGDSALYLCASSLPGLAGGEETQYFGPGTRLLVL.

Regarding this clone: Within the sample, other DNA sequences also encode this same CDR3. This chain links TRBV6-5 with TRBJ1-5; D gene uncertain. Per the germline V gene, CDR1 is MNHEY and CDR2 is SVGAGI. The V gene lost 3 bases and the J gene lost 4 bases, with 7 bases spanning the gap. CDR3 length: 13 amino acids. The CDR3 DNA sequence: TGTGCCAGCAGTTATGGCAGTAATCAGCCCCAGCATTTT. Amino acid sequence: CASSYGSNQPQHF.

On this clone: Other DNA sequences within the sample encode an identical CDR3. The chain links TRBV5-1 to TRBJ2-3; D is unclear. Germline loops: CDR1 SGHRS, CDR2 YFSETQ. V dropped 4 bases and J dropped 1 base, with 4 bases sitting between them. The CDR3 has 12 residues. The CDR3 DNA reads TGCGCCAGCAGCAGCGGCACAGATACGCAGTATTTT. The encoded protein is CASSSGTDTQYF.

The chain carries TRBV5-1 and TRBJ2-7, with 9 bases identical to TRBD1. The germline gives CDR1 SGHRS, CDR2 YFSETQ. CDR3 length equals 14 residues. J was trimmed by 2 bases and V by 0 bases; bases with no gene match: 0. The CDR3 protein is CASSLGTGAYEQYF. Here the CDR3 DNA reads TGCGCCAGCAGCTTGGGGACAGGGGCCTACGAGCAGTACTTC.

The chain combines TRBV12-5 with TRBJ1-2; no firm D call. Trimming left V 10 bases short and J 8 bases short, with 5 bases between. The V gene's germline CDR1 is LGHNT and CDR2 FRNRAP. This CDR3 is 8 amino acids long. The CDR3 loop is CAIRGYTF. The CDR3 DNA follows: TGTGCTATCCGGGGCTACACCTTC. Drawing the rest from reference TRBV12-5 and TRBJ1-2, the complete variable domain is DARVTQTPRHKVTEMGQEVTMRCQPILGHNTVFWYRQTMMQGLELLAYFRNRAPLDDSGMPKDRFSAEMPDATLATLKIQPSEPRDSAVYFCAIRGYTFGSGTRLTVV.

Written as DNA, the CDR3 is TGTGCCAGCAGCTACGGTGCTAGCAATCAGCCCCAGCATTTT. It is translated as CASSYGASNQPQHF. The V and J genes are TRBV5-6 and TRBJ1-5, with D hard to call. CDR1 is SGHDT, CDR2 YYEEEE, per germline. The CDR3 loop spans 14 amino acids. Deletions cut 3 bases from V and 0 bases from J, with 7 bases between. The whole variable domain, remainder taken from reference TRBV5-6 and TRBJ1-5, is DAGVTQSPTHLIKTRGQQVTLRCSPKSGHDTVSWYQQALGQGPQFIFQYYEEEERQRGNFPDRFSGHQFPNYSSELNVNALLLGDSALYLCASSYGASNQPQHFGDGTRLSIL.